Listed here are 20 T cell receptor beta chains from one sample, sequenced in a study of cytomegalovirus exposure and HLA in healthy donors. The protocol was immunoSEQ multiplex PCR, while the TCRdb copy is restricted to in-frame clones and leaves out a portion. This sample carries more than 95,000 clones, 89% of them seen once, and the ten largest clones take about 1%. Material for sequencing was PBMCs. The receptors were sampled from a woman younger than 35 in good health and CMV-seronegative.

This chain uses TRBV25-1 with TRBJ2-1; 8 bases map to TRBD2. The V segment lost 4 bases and the J segment 13 bases; nucleotides outside the gene matches: 15. Germline V lookup: CDR1 MGHDK, CDR2 SYGVNS. The CDR3 is 15 residues long. The CDR3 loop reads CASSGREGPILGQFF. The CDR3 DNA reads TGTGCCAGCAGTGGCCGGGAGGGCCCAATCCTTGGACAGTTCTTC.

The chain couples TRBV5-1 to TRBJ2-1; D perhaps matches TRBD2 (5 bases). Trimming removed 0 bases from V and 7 bases from J, with 11 bases in between. The CDR3 is 14 residues long. Germline CDR1 and CDR2: SGHRS and YFSETQ. CDR3 loop: CASSLAEPGNEQFF. CDR3 in DNA: TGCGCCAGCAGCTTGGCCGAGCCGGGGAATGAGCAGTTCTTC.

The DNA of the CDR3 is TGTGCCACCAGCGGCGGGGGAAGCTCCTACAATGAGCAGTTCTTC. The encoded protein is CATSGGGSSYNEQFF. The chain recombines TRBV15 with TRBJ2-1, with TRBD2 matching 7 bases. The CDR3 length is 15 residues. Germline V gene sequence: CDR1 LNHNV, CDR2 YYDKDF (reference sequence). V shed 5 bases, J shed 0 bases, and the junction held 4 bases outside the gene matches. The variable domain in full, with the rest retrieved from reference TRBV15 and TRBJ2-1, is DAMVIQNPRYQVTQFGKPVTLSCSQTLNHNVMYWYQQKSSQAPKLLFHYYDKDFNNEADTPDNFQSRRPNTSFCFLDIRSPGLGDTAMYLCATSGGGSSYNEQFFGPGTRLTVL.

The chain links TRBV7-8 to TRBJ2-2, with a possible D match to TRBD1 (6 bases). This CDR3 is built from 15 residues. Trimming took off 9 bases at V and 0 bases at J, with 14 bases between the two ends. Germline V gives CDR1 SGHVS, CDR2 FQNEAQ. CDR3 sequence: CARQWGQPNTGELFF. The CDR3, as DNA: TGTGCCAGACAATGGGGGCAGCCGAACACCGGGGAGCTGTTTTTT.

The chain couples TRBV6-5 to TRBJ1-1, with D hard to call. CDR3 length: 13 amino acids. The V end lost 0 bases, the J end lost 10 bases, and 12 bases lay between the germline ends. Per the germline V gene, CDR1 is MNHEY and CDR2 is SVGAGI. The CDR3 DNA is TGTGCCAGCAGTTACTCGGTACTGAGAAGAGCTTTCTTT. Translated: CASSYSVLRRAFF.

The chain employs TRBV28 and TRBJ2-3; TRBD2 matches at 11 bases. The V segment lost 7 bases and the J segment 5 bases; nucleotides outside the gene matches: 5. This CDR3 is 14 amino acids long. CDR1 is MDHEN, CDR2 SYDVKM, per germline. The CDR3 nucleotides are TGTGCCAGCATTAGCGGGGGGGCAGGAGATACGCAGTATTTT. This sequence encodes CASISGGAGDTQYF.

This clone showed up just once. The chain carries TRBV28 and TRBJ1-5, with 10 bases identical to TRBD1. The V gene end was trimmed by 6 bases and the J gene end by 2 bases; junction bases not matched to a gene: 7. The CDR3 runs 16 residues. Germline loops: CDR1 MDHEN, CDR2 SYDVKM. In nucleotides, the CDR3 is TGTGCCAGCAGGAAGGGACAGGGGTTCGGCAATCAGCCCCAGCATTTT. Encoded protein: CASRKGQGFGNQPQHF.

This clone has a handful of counts. V gene TRBV19 combines with J gene TRBJ1-5; 7 positions agree with TRBD1. Trimming took 6 bases from V and 5 from J; bases not matched to a gene: 10. The CDR3 length is 15 residues. CDR1 is LNHDA and CDR2 is SQIVND in the germline V gene (reference sequence). The CDR3 DNA reads as TGTGCCAGTAGCCCAGGGGGACTGTTCGATCAGCCCCAGCATTTT. Its translation is CASSPGGLFDQPQHF.

The chain has TRBV7-2 and TRBJ2-1; a weak D match, TRBD1 (5 bases). V shed 5 bases and J shed 0 bases, with 8 bases lying between them. The germline V gene encodes CDR1 SGHTA and CDR2 FQGNSA. The CDR3 sequence is 14 residues long. The chain's CDR3 is CASSIGHSYNEQFF. The CDR3 DNA follows: TGTGCCAGCAGCATCGGACACTCCTACAATGAGCAGTTCTTC. The variable domain in full, with the rest retrieved from reference TRBV7-2 and TRBJ2-1, is GAGVSQSPSNKVTEKGKDVELRCDPISGHTALYWYRQSLGQGLEFLIYFQGNSAPDKSGLPSDRFSAERTGGSVSTLTIQRTQQEDSAVYLCASSIGHSYNEQFFGPGTRLTVL.

The chain couples TRBV11-2 to TRBJ2-5; 8 positions agree with TRBD1. The CDR3 is 16 amino acids. V was clipped by 5 bases and J by 1 base; unmatched bases: 9. Germline V gene lookup returns CDR1 SGHAT and CDR2 FQNNGV. CDR3 sequence reads: CASSRGGQGLQETQYF. DNA for the CDR3: TGTGCCAGCAGCAGGGGAGGACAGGGCCTCCAAGAGACCCAGTACTTC.

The V gene is TRBV7-6, the J gene TRBJ1-4; TRBD1 is a possible D gene (5 bases). Germline V lookup: CDR1 SGHVS, CDR2 FNYEAQ. Trimming removed 11 bases from V and 6 bases from J, with 16 bases in between. CDR3 length equals 13 residues. The CDR3 bases are TGTGCCTCCGTGGCTGGGGGGGATGAAAAACTGTTTTTT. Translating it yields CASVAGGDEKLFF.

The chain links TRBV15 to TRBJ1-1; 11 nucleotides align to TRBD1. Germline V gene sequence: CDR1 LNHNV, CDR2 YYDKDF (reference sequence). The length of the CDR3 is 16 residues. Unmatched junction bases numbered 16, after V lost 8 bases and J lost 8 bases. The CDR3 nucleotides read TGTGCCACCCGACCAAGCCGGGGGGGACAGGGGGAAGAAGCTTTCTTT. The encoded protein is CATRPSRGGQGEEAFF.

The CDR3 sequence: CATSRDQGGYTF. The CDR3 bases are TGTGCCACCAGCAGAGACCAGGGAGGCTACACCTTC. This chain links TRBV15 with TRBJ1-2, with D possibly TRBD1 on 5 matching bases. Per the germline V gene, CDR1 is LNHNV and CDR2 is YYDKDF (reference sequence). The CDR3 loop spans 12 amino acids. V lost 0 bases and J lost 8, with 7 bases in between.

The chain is built from TRBV5-4 and TRBJ1-1; tentative D call: TRBD1 (6 bases). Germline V gene sequence: CDR1 SGHNT, CDR2 YYREEE (reference sequence). CDR3 size: 15 residues. V was clipped by 0 bases and J by 6 bases, with 15 bases between them. CDR3 amino acids: CASSLVLEGGSEAFF. The CDR3 DNA sequence: TGTGCCAGCAGCTTGGTTCTGGAGGGGGGGTCTGAAGCTTTCTTT.

The chain is built from TRBV13 and TRBJ1-2, with D perhaps matching TRBD1 (5 bases). This CDR3 region has 13 residues. The V gene's germline CDR1 is PRHDT and CDR2 FYEKMQ (reference sequence). Trimming removed 5 bases from V and 0 bases from J, with 7 bases in between. CDR3 in DNA: TGTGCCAGCAGCCCCAGGGCTAACTATGGCTACACCTTC. Protein: CASSPRANYGYTF.

This chain links TRBV6-1 with TRBJ1-3; D uncertain. Trimming cost V 1 base and J 7 bases, with 14 bases left between them. Germline CDR1 and CDR2: MNHNS and SASEGT. This CDR3 has 15 residues. CDR3 residues: CASSEDQESRNTIYF. The CDR3, as DNA: TGTGCCAGCAGTGAAGACCAAGAGTCGAGGAACACCATATATTTT.

The chain recombines TRBV6-5 with TRBJ2-7; 9 nucleotides match TRBD1. V shed 4 bases, J shed 4 bases, and the junction held 11 bases outside the gene matches. This CDR3 comprises 16 residues. Germline loops: CDR1 MNHEY, CDR2 SVGAGI. The CDR3 is CASSSVPGTGRYEQYF. The CDR3 DNA reads as TGTGCCAGCAGTTCCGTTCCCGGGACAGGGCGGTACGAGCAGTACTTC.

The chain couples TRBV27 to TRBJ2-1; D possibly corresponds to TRBD2 (6 bases). V lost 4 bases to trimming and J lost 2 bases, with 12 bases between them. The CDR3 totals 15 residues. Germline V lookup: CDR1 MNHEY, CDR2 SMNVEV (reference sequence). The CDR3: CASSSGTPPYNEQFF. CDR3 DNA sequence: TGTGCCAGCAGTTCAGGGACTCCGCCCTACAATGAGCAGTTCTTC.

The CDR3 nucleotides are TGTGCCTGGAGTGTAACGCGAGACTTCTTCATCCAGAGCTCCTACAATGAGCAGTTCTTC. Protein product: CAWSVTRDFFIQSSYNEQFF. This rearrangement joins TRBV30 to TRBJ2-1; no definite D call. The CDR3 runs 20 residues. V lost 0 bases and J lost 0, with 24 bases in between. Germline V gene lookup returns CDR1 GTSNPN and CDR2 SVGIG (reference sequence). Supplemented by reference TRBV30 and TRBJ2-1, the full variable domain reads SQTIHQWPATLVQPVGSPLSLECTVEGTSNPNLYWYRQAAGRGLQLLFYSVGIGQISSEVPQNLSASRPQDRQFILSSKKLLLSDSGFYLCAWSVTRDFFIQSSYNEQFFGPGTRLTVL.

This clone appeared a single time. The rearrangement uses TRBV28 and TRBJ1-5, with no clear D. This CDR3 has 15 amino acids. With 2 bases removed from V and 7 bases from J, the gap between germline ends came to 15 bases. Germline-derived CDR1 and CDR2 are MDHEN and SYDVKM. CDR3: CASSLLGLVGQPQHF. Here the CDR3 DNA reads TGTGCCAGCAGTTTACTAGGCCTCGTCGGGCAGCCCCAGCATTTT. The variable domain in full, completed from reference TRBV28 and TRBJ1-5, reads DVKVTQSSRYLVKRTGEKVFLECVQDMDHENMFWYRQDPGLGLRLIYFSYDVKMKEKGDIPEGYSVSREKKERFSLILESASTNQTSMYLCASSLLGLVGQPQHFGDGTRLSIL.